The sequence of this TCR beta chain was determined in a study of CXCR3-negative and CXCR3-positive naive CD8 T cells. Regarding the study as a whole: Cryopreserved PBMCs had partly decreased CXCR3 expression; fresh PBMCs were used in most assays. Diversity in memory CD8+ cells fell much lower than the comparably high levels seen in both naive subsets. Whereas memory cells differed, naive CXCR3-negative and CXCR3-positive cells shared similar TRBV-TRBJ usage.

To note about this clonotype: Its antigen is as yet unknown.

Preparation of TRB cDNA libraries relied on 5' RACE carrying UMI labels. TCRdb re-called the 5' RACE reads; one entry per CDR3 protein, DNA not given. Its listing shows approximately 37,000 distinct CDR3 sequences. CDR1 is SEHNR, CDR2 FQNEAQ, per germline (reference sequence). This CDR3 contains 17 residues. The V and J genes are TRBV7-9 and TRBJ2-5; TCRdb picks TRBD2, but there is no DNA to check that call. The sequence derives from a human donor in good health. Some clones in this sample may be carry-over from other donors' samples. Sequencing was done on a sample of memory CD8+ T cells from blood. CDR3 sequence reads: CASSLEDFGGFKETQYF.